The 28 T cell receptor beta chains below come from one sample, sequenced in a study of CD8 T cells in Susac syndrome. Random hexamers were used to reverse transcribe an amount of roughly 0.45 to 1 ug RNA. TCRdb reanalysed the immunoSEQ multiplex PCR reads using MiXCR and keeps one entry per CDR3 protein. The table records roughly 200,000 distinct CDR3 sequences, roughly nine tenths of them present only once. Specimen: CD4+ T cells from PBMCs. Receptor source: a human donor with Susac syndrome.

The chain has TRBV20-1 and TRBJ1-1; D remains unclear. Germline CDR1 is DFQATT and CDR2 is SNEGSKA (reference sequence). There are 13 residues in the CDR3. The V gene lost 4 bases and the J gene lost 0 bases, with 9 bases spanning the gap. The CDR3 DNA sequence: TGCAGTGCTAAAGGGCAATTGAACACTGAAGCTTTCTTT. This gives the protein CSAKGQLNTEAFF.

The CDR3: CASSLRQGVGGYTF. The CDR3 nucleotides read TGTGCCAGCAGCTTGCGGCAGGGGGTCGGGGGCTACACCTTC. J is TRBJ1-2 and V is TRBV5-4; 7 nucleotides agree with TRBD1. The CDR3 runs to 14 residues. V was pared by 1 base and J by 8 bases, with 8 bases of the junction left unmatched. The germline V gene encodes CDR1 SGHNT and CDR2 YYREEE (reference sequence).

The rearrangement joins TRBV7-3 to TRBJ1-5; tentatively, D is TRBD1 (5 bases). The length of the CDR3 is 13 residues. V lost 0 bases to trimming and J lost 7 bases, with 7 bases between them. Germline assignment: CDR1 SGHTA and CDR2 FQGTGA. The CDR3 DNA reads as TGTGCCAGCAGCTTAACTAAGGGGCAGCCCCAGCATTTT. This translates into CASSLTKGQPQHF.

The CDR3 loop reads CASSGWVAVRGYTF. The CDR3 DNA reads TGTGCCAGCAGTGGTTGGGTTGCGGTACGTGGCTACACCTTC. The chain uses TRBV2 and TRBJ1-2; D uncertain. Germline V CDR1 and CDR2: SNHLY, FYNNEI. The CDR3 has 14 residues. The V end lost 4 bases, the J end lost 7 bases, and 16 bases lay between the germline ends.

The chain links TRBV6-6 to TRBJ2-3, with 9 bases fitting TRBD1. CDR1 is MNHNY and CDR2 is SVGAGI in the germline V gene (reference sequence). The CDR3 has 16 residues. Germline trimming cut 0 bases from V and 5 bases from J; bases unmatched to any gene: 6. CDR3 sequence (DNA): TGTGCCAGCAGTTACTCGGCTGACAGGGGGAAAGATACGCAGTATTTT. Amino acids: CASSYSADRGKDTQYF.

This clonotype was detected once. CDR3 nucleotide sequence: TGTGCCAGTAGCCACCCGGACCCCACAGATACGCAGTATTTT. Its translation: CASSHPDPTDTQYF. The V and J genes are TRBV19 and TRBJ2-3; D is ambiguous. The CDR3 contains 14 residues. Per the germline V gene, CDR1 is LNHDA and CDR2 is SQIVND (reference sequence). Deletions cut 6 bases from V and 2 bases from J, with 12 bases between. The complete variable domain, with remaining parts taken from reference TRBV19 and TRBJ2-3, reads DGGITQSPKYLFRKEGQNVTLSCEQNLNHDAMYWYRQDPGQGLRLIYYSQIVNDFQKGDIAEGYSVSREKKESFPLTVTSAQKNPTAFYLCASSHPDPTDTQYFGPGTRLTVL.

The V call is TRBV6-5, the J call TRBJ1-6; no firm D call. The CDR3 is 17 residues long. Germline V gives CDR1 MNHEY, CDR2 SVGAGI. V lost 1 base, J lost 5 bases, and 15 bases lay in between. CDR3 amino acids: CASSYLGYPGNNSPLHF. The CDR3 DNA follows: TGTGCCAGCAGTTACTTAGGGTATCCGGGTAATAATTCACCCCTCCACTTT.

The rearrangement joins TRBV20-1 to TRBJ2-5; 8 positions agree with TRBD2. Germline trimming cut 0 bases from V and 1 base from J; bases unmatched to any gene: 10. The germline CDR1 and CDR2 sequences are DFQATT and SNEGSKA (reference sequence). CDR3 length equals 17 residues. The CDR3 sequence is CSARDRLAGPTQETQYF. CDR3 bases: TGCAGTGCTAGAGATCGGCTAGCGGGTCCAACCCAAGAGACCCAGTACTTC.

The chain joins TRBV3-1 to TRBJ2-7; D ambiguous. CDR1 and CDR2 (germline): LGHDT, YNNKEL (reference sequence). Deletions cut 2 bases from V and 2 bases from J, with 4 bases between. CDR3 length: 12 amino acids. Here the CDR3 DNA reads TGTGCCAGCAGCCAATCCCCCTACGAGCAGTACTTC. It encodes CASSQSPYEQYF.

The chain couples TRBV7-9 to TRBJ2-3, with D hard to call. The germline gives CDR1 SEHNR, CDR2 FQNEAQ (reference sequence). Trimming took 5 bases from V and 3 from J, leaving 12 bases between them. The CDR3 runs 14 residues. For the CDR3, the DNA is TGTGCCAGCAGCGTCGTTGGGGTTACAGATACGCAGTATTTT. Translated, it gives CASSVVGVTDTQYF.

The V and J genes are TRBV6-2 or TRBV6-3 and TRBJ1-5; D is possibly TRBD1 (5 bases). The CDR3 is 17 residues long. V dropped 2 bases and J dropped 0 bases, with 14 bases sitting between them. Per germline, CDR1 MNHEY and CDR2 SVGEGT. The CDR3 sequence is CASSYARAAYSNQPQHF. The CDR3 nucleotides are TGTGCCAGCAGTTACGCCAGGGCAGCTTATAGCAATCAGCCCCAGCATTTT.

This rearrangement joins TRBV6-5 to TRBJ2-1; D tentatively fits TRBD1 or TRBD2 (5 bases each). Germline V gene sequence: CDR1 MNHEY, CDR2 SVGAGI. Trimming cost V 0 bases and J 8 bases, with 20 bases left between them. This CDR3 region has 17 residues. The CDR3 DNA is TGTGCCAGCAGTTACTCTGCGAGGGCAGGGTTTTCGGATGAGCAGTTCTTC. It specifies CASSYSARAGFSDEQFF.

The rearrangement uses TRBV28 and TRBJ2-7, with D possibly matching TRBD2 (5 bases). The CDR3 totals 14 residues. Germline loops: CDR1 MDHEN, CDR2 SYDVKM. Trimming took off 4 bases at V and 5 bases at J, with 15 bases between the two ends. The CDR3 region is CASSSPTRIDEQYF. The CDR3 DNA sequence: TGTGCCAGCAGTTCACCAACTAGGATCGACGAGCAGTACTTC.

This clonotype occurred a few times. V is TRBV7-9 and J is TRBJ1-6; no clear D gene. Germline CDR1 SEHNR, CDR2 FQNEAQ (reference sequence). Between the trimmed V and J ends, which lost 2 bases and 8 bases, there was a span of 4 bases. The CDR3 has 12 amino acids. The CDR3 protein is CASSLSYSPLHF. The CDR3 region has the DNA TGTGCCAGCAGCTTATCTTATTCACCCCTCCACTTT.

The chain uses TRBV3-1 and TRBJ2-3, with 9 bases aligning to TRBD2. The CDR3 length is 17 residues. The V gene end was trimmed by 1 base and the J gene end by 0 bases; junction bases not matched to a gene: 5. Germline V gene lookup returns CDR1 LGHDT and CDR2 YNNKEL (reference sequence). The CDR3 region has the DNA TGTGCCAGCAGCCAAGGCGGGACTAGCCAGAGCACAGATACGCAGTATTTT. This codes for CASSQGGTSQSTDTQYF.

The CDR3 DNA reads as TGTGCCAGCAGCCAAGATTCCGGGGGATTACTGAAAAACATTCAGTACTTC. The encoded protein is CASSQDSGGLLKNIQYF. The genes are TRBV3-1 and TRBJ2-4; D perhaps matches TRBD2 (6 bases). CDR1 is LGHDT, CDR2 YNNKEL, per germline (reference sequence). V lost 0 bases and J lost 4, with 16 bases in between. This CDR3 is built from 17 residues. The entire variable domain, with the rest obtained from reference TRBV3-1 and TRBJ2-4, is as follows: DTAVSQTPKYLVTQMGNDKSIKCEQNLGHDTMYWYKQDSKKFLKIMFSYNNKELIINETVPNRFSPKSPDKAHLNLHINSLELGDSAVYFCASSQDSGGLLKNIQYFGAGTRLSVL.

This chain uses TRBV3-1 with TRBJ2-3; 11 bases fit TRBD2. The V gene's germline CDR1 is LGHDT and CDR2 YNNKEL (reference sequence). The V segment lost 5 bases and the J segment 6 bases; nucleotides outside the gene matches: 7. The CDR3 consists of 15 residues. The CDR3: CASSLAGGPADTQYF. As DNA, the CDR3 is TGTGCCAGCAGCTTAGCGGGGGGGCCTGCGGATACGCAGTATTTT.

This sequence joins TRBV7-9 and TRBJ2-2; D gene uncertain. Germline CDR1 reads SEHNR; CDR2 reads FQNEAQ (reference sequence). V lost 4 bases to trimming and J lost 7 bases, with 10 bases between them. The CDR3 sequence is 13 residues long. This CDR3 is CASSSGRHGELFF. The DNA for the CDR3 is TGTGCCAGCAGCTCAGGCCGTCACGGGGAGCTGTTTTTT.

The chain couples TRBV7-2 to TRBJ2-3; tentatively, D is TRBD2 (5 bases). The V gene lost 2 bases and the J gene lost 0 bases, with 12 bases spanning the gap. The CDR3 has 16 amino acids. CDR1 SGHTA and CDR2 FQGNSA come from the germline V gene. This CDR3 is CASSLSRGGSTDTQYF. The CDR3 coding sequence is TGTGCCAGCAGCTTAAGTCGTGGCGGGAGCACAGATACGCAGTATTTT. Complete variable domain (other parts from reference TRBV7-2 and TRBJ2-3): GAGVSQSPSNKVTEKGKDVELRCDPISGHTALYWYRQSLGQGLEFLIYFQGNSAPDKSGLPSDRFSAERTGGSVSTLTIQRTQQEDSAVYLCASSLSRGGSTDTQYFGPGTRLTVL.

This sequence joins TRBV2 and TRBJ2-2; 8 bases match TRBD1. Trimming removed 5 bases from V and 4 bases from J; junction bases left unmatched: 6. CDR1 is SNHLY and CDR2 is FYNNEI in the germline V gene. The CDR3 sequence is 15 residues long. The DNA for the CDR3 is TGTGCCAGCAGTCCCAGGGGGCAGATCACCGGGGAGCTGTTTTTT. Amino acids: CASSPRGQITGELFF.

The chain recombines TRBV29-1 with TRBJ1-1, with 7 bases that match TRBD1. V shed 1 base, J shed 0 bases, and the junction held 2 bases outside the gene matches. CDR1 is SQVTM and CDR2 is ANQGSEA in the germline V gene. This CDR3 is built from 14 residues. DNA for the CDR3: TGCAGCGTTGAAGGGGACAGTCTGAACACTGAAGCTTTCTTT. This codes for CSVEGDSLNTEAFF.

This chain joins TRBV20-1 and TRBJ1-1; D is ambiguous. CDR1 DFQATT and CDR2 SNEGSKA come from the germline V gene (reference sequence). Trimming shortened V by 1 base and J by 1 base, and 10 bases separated the two germline ends. This CDR3 has 14 amino acids. The CDR3 DNA follows: TGCAGTGCTAGAGGAGGGCTTTCGAACACTGAAGCTTTCTTT. It translates to CSARGGLSNTEAFF.

The chain is built from TRBV6-1 and TRBJ2-1; 8 positions match TRBD2. The CDR3 is 18 amino acids. CDR1 and CDR2 (germline): MNHNS, SASEGT. The V and J ends lost 2 bases and 4 bases, in that order; junction bases with no gene match: 13. CDR3 nucleotide sequence: TGTGCCAGCAGTGAACCGGCGGGAGGATGGAGGGGTTACAATGAGCAGTTCTTC. This codes for CASSEPAGGWRGYNEQFF.

The count of this clonotype is one. The chain recombines TRBV12-3 or TRBV12-4 with TRBJ1-4; D is perhaps TRBD1 (5 bases). The CDR3 is 14 amino acids. V was pared by 6 bases and J by 7 bases, with 15 bases between. CDR3 DNA: TGTGCCAGCAGCTCAGGACGGGGGATTGAAAAACTGTTTTTT. Residues: CASSSGRGIEKLFF.

The rearrangement links TRBV9 to TRBJ2-1; TRBD1 matches at 11 bases. V was pared by 0 bases and J by 0 bases, with 5 bases of the junction left unmatched. The CDR3 is 18 residues long. Germline CDR1 and CDR2: SGDLS and YYNGEE. The CDR3 loop reads CASSVGTGGPNSYNEQFF. The CDR3, as DNA: TGTGCCAGCAGCGTAGGGACAGGGGGCCCTAACTCCTACAATGAGCAGTTCTTC. The full variable domain, its missing parts supplied by reference TRBV9 and TRBJ2-1, is DSGVTQTPKHLITATGQRVTLRCSPRSGDLSVYWYQQSLDQGLQFLIQYYNGEERAKGNILERFSAQQFPDLHSELNLSSLELGDSALYFCASSVGTGGPNSYNEQFFGPGTRLTVL.

The chain links TRBV20-1 to TRBJ2-1; 8 bases map to TRBD2. Germline values: CDR1 DFQATT, CDR2 SNEGSKA (reference sequence). With V trimmed by 0 bases and J by 4 bases, 5 bases remained unmatched. The CDR3 sequence is 15 residues long. Here the CDR3 reads CSARDFSGGYNEQFF. CDR3 DNA: TGCAGTGCTAGAGATTTCAGCGGGGGATACAATGAGCAGTTCTTC.

Worth noting for this clonotype: Germline and junction disagree at one end, which may indicate a read error. This chain connects TRBV7-9 to TRBJ2-7, with 9 bases matching TRBD2. The CDR3 loop spans 15 amino acids. Germline V gene data show CDR1 as SEHNR and CDR2 as FQNEAQ (reference sequence). Written as DNA, the CDR3 is TGTACCAGCAGCCCCTTAGCGGGAGTCGCGTACGAGCAGTACTTC. Translation gives CTSSPLAGVAYEQYF. Full variable domain (rest looked up from reference TRBV7-9 and TRBJ2-7): DTGVSQNPRHKITKRGQNVTFRCDPISEHNRLYWYRQTLGQGPEFLTYFQNEAQLEKSRLLSDRFSAERPKGSFSTLEIQRTEQGDSAMYLCTSSPLAGVAYEQYFGPGTRLTVT.

The rearrangement uses TRBV29-1 and TRBJ1-1; TRBD1 matches 7 bases. This CDR3 region has 12 residues. Per germline, CDR1 SQVTM and CDR2 ANQGSEA. The junction had 4 bases not matched to a gene; V was cut back by 4 bases and J by 5 bases. The CDR3 nucleotides read TGCAGCGTTGCCGCAGGGGGGACTGAAGCTTTCTTT. Its protein product is CSVAAGGTEAFF. Full variable domain (outside the CDR3, taken from reference TRBV29-1 and TRBJ1-1): SAVISQKPSRDICQRGTSLTIQCQVDSQVTMMFWYRQQPGQSLTLIATANQGSEATYESGFVIDKFPISRPNLTFSTLTVSNMSPEDSSIYLCSVAAGGTEAFFGQGTRLTVV.